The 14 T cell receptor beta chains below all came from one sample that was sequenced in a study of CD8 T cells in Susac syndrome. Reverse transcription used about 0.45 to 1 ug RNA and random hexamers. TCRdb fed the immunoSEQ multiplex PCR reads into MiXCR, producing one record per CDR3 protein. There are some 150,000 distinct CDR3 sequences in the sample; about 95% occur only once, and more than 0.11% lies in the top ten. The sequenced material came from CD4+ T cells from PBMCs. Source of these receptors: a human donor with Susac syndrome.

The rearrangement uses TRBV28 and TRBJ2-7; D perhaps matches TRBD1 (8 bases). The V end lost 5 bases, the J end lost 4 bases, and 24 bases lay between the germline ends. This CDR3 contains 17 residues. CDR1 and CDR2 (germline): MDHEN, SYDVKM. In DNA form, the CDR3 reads TGTGCCAGCAGTCCCTCCGCGGGAGCAGGGGGCGGGTACGAGCAGTACTTC. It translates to CASSPSAGAGGGYEQYF.

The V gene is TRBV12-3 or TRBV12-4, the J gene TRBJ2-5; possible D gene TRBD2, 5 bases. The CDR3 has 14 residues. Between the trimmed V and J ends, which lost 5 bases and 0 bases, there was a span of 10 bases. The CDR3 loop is CASSLGADQETQYF. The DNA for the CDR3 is TGTGCCAGCAGTCTCGGAGCGGACCAAGAGACCCAGTACTTC.

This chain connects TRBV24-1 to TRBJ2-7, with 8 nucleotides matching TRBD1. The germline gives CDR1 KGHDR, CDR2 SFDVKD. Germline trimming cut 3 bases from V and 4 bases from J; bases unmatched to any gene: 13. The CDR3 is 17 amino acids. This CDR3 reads CATSDPRPDRGGYEQYF. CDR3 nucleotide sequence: TGTGCCACCAGTGATCCCCGACCCGACAGGGGCGGTTACGAGCAGTACTTC.

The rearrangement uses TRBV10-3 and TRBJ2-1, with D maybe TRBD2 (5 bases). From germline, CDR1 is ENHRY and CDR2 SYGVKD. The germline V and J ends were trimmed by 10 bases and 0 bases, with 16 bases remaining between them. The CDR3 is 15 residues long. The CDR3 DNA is TGTGCCACGGCAACCGAACTAGACTCCTACAATGAGCAGTTCTTC. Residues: CATATELDSYNEQFF.

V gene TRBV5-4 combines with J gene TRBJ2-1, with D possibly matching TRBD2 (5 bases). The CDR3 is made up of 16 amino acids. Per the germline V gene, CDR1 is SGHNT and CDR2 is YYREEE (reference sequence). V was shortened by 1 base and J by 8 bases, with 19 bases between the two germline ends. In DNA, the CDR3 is TGTGCCAGCAGCTTGAGAGTGGCTAGCCACGGAGATGAGCAGTTCTTC. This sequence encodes CASSLRVASHGDEQFF.

The CDR3 here is CSVDTEANQETQYF. The CDR3 bases are TGCAGCGTTGATACGGAAGCCAACCAAGAGACCCAGTACTTC. The chain is built from TRBV29-1 and TRBJ2-5; D unresolved. This CDR3 contains 14 residues. With 3 bases removed from V and 0 bases from J, the gap between germline ends came to 11 bases. Germline CDR1 and CDR2: SQVTM and ANQGSEA. Supplemented by reference TRBV29-1 and TRBJ2-5, the full variable domain reads SAVISQKPSRDICQRGTSLTIQCQVDSQVTMMFWYRQQPGQSLTLIATANQGSEATYESGFVIDKFPISRPNLTFSTLTVSNMSPEDSSIYLCSVDTEANQETQYFGPGTRLLVL.

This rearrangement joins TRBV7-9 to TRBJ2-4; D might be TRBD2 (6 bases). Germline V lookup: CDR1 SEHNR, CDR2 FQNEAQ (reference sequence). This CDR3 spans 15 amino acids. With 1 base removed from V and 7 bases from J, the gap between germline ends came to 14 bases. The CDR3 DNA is TGTGCCAGCAGCTTAGACGGCGGGGAGCGGAACATTCAGTACTTC. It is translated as CASSLDGGERNIQYF.

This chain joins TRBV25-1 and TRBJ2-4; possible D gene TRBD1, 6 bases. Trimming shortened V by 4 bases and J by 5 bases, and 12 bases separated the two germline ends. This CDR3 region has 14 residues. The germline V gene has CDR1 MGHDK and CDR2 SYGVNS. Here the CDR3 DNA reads TGTGCCAGCAGTGGGTGGACAGAGGAAAACATTCAGTACTTC. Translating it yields CASSGWTEENIQYF.

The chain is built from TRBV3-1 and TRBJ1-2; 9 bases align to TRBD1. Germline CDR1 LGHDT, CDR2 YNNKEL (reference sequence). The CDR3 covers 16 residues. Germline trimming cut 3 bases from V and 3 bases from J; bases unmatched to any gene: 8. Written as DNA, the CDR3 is TGTGCCAGCAGCCAGACCAAGGACAGGGGACACTATGGCTACACCTTC. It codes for CASSQTKDRGHYGYTF.

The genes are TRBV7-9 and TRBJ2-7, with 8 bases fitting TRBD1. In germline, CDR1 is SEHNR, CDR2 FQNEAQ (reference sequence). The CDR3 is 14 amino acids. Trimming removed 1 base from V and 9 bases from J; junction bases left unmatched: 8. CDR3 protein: CASSLGQGSNGQYF. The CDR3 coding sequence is TGTGCCAGCAGCTTAGGACAGGGGTCGAACGGGCAGTACTTC.

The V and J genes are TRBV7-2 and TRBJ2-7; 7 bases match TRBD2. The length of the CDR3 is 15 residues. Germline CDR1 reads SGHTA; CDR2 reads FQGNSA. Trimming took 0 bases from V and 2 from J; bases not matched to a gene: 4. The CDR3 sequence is CASSLARELPYEQYF. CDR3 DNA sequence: TGTGCCAGCAGCTTAGCGCGGGAGCTTCCCTACGAGCAGTACTTC.

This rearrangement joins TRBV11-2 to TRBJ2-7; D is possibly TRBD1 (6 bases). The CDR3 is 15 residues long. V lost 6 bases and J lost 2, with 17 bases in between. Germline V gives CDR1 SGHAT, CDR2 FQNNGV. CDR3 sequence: CASRSTGMAPYEQYF. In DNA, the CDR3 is TGTGCCAGCAGATCCACAGGGATGGCTCCCTACGAGCAGTACTTC.

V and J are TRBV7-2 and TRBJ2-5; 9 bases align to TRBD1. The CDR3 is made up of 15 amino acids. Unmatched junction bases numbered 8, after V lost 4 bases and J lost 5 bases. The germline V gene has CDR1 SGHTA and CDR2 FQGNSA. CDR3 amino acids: CASSSDGDRVETQYF. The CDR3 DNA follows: TGTGCCAGCAGCTCCGATGGGGACAGGGTTGAGACCCAGTACTTC.

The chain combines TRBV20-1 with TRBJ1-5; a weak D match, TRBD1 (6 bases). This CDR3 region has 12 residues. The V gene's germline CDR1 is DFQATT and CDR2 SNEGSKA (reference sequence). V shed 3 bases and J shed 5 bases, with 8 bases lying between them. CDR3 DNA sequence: TGCAGTGCTAGGGACAGCGATCAGCCCCAGCATTTT. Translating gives CSARDSDQPQHF.